Shown below are 28 T cell receptor beta chains from a single sample sequenced in a study of T cell repertoires in cytomegalovirus infection. TCRdb reprocessed the reads with MiXCR, giving one entry per CDR3 protein. The sample contains approximately 110,000 distinct CDR3 sequences, roughly 41% of which appear only once. These receptors have no known antigen. The sample consisted of CD8+ T cells from cultured PBMCs, taken from culture after CMV antigen stimulation. These receptors came from a human donor in good health (CMV status not recorded). Some clones in this sample may be carry-over from other donors' samples.

This clonotype was counted a few times. The chain couples TRBV7-8 to TRBJ1-5, with 7 bases lining up with TRBD1. The germline V gene has CDR1 SGHVS and CDR2 FQNEAQ. CDR3 length: 16 residues. The J segment lost 5 bases and the V segment lost 1 base, leaving 8 bases of the junction unmatched. The CDR3 nucleotides read TGTGCCAGCAGCTTAGGAGCACAGGGGCTTGATCAGCCCCAGCATTTT. This sequence encodes CASSLGAQGLDQPQHF.

The rearrangement joins TRBV6-1 to TRBJ2-7; tentatively, D is TRBD1 or TRBD2 (5 bases each). CDR3 length: 13 residues. Per germline, CDR1 MNHNS and CDR2 SASEGT. The germline V and J ends were trimmed by 8 bases and 4 bases, with 15 bases remaining between them. DNA for the CDR3: TGTGCCAGCCGGGACGGGGCCGAGTACGAGCAGTACTTC. Its protein product is CASRDGAEYEQYF.

This chain uses TRBV19 with TRBJ2-5; 9 bases match TRBD1. CDR3 size: 15 residues. Germline V gene sequence: CDR1 LNHDA, CDR2 SQIVND (reference sequence). V lost 4 bases and J lost 5; bases outside the gene matches: 8. The CDR3 bases are TGTGCCAGTAGTACTTGGGACAGGGCGACCGAGACCCAGTACTTC. This translates into CASSTWDRATETQYF.

The chain links TRBV7-8 to TRBJ2-7; no reliable D call. In germline, CDR1 is SGHVS, CDR2 FQNEAQ. V was cut by 8 bases and J by 5 bases, with 16 bases left in between. The CDR3 is made up of 13 amino acids. CDR3 loop: CASSPLQSDEQYF. For the CDR3, the DNA is TGTGCCAGCTCCCCTCTTCAGTCCGACGAGCAGTACTTC.

This chain connects TRBV27 to TRBJ1-5, with D tentatively TRBD1 (5 bases). Germline-derived CDR1 and CDR2 are MNHEY and SMNVEV (reference sequence). This CDR3 comprises 14 residues. V lost 7 bases, J lost 2 bases, and 12 bases lay in between. This chain's CDR3 is CASNIGGGNQPQHF. CDR3 nucleotide sequence: TGTGCCAGCAACATTGGGGGGGGCAATCAGCCCCAGCATTTT.

At least ten counts were recorded for this clonotype. The genes are TRBV6-6 and TRBJ1-5; D not certain. Germline V gene sequence: CDR1 MNHNY, CDR2 SVGAGI (reference sequence). The V and J ends lost 5 bases and 0 bases respectively, with 11 bases between them. CDR3 length: 15 residues. The CDR3 here is CASSPTHYSNQPQHF. CDR3 sequence (DNA): TGTGCCAGCAGTCCGACGCACTATAGCAATCAGCCCCAGCATTTT.

This chain's CDR3 is CASSQDGGYSNQPQHF. The DNA of the CDR3 is TGCGCCAGCAGCCAAGATGGCGGCTATAGCAATCAGCCCCAGCATTTT. The chain carries TRBV4-1 and TRBJ1-5; D is ambiguous. Germline CDR1 and CDR2: MGHRA and YSYEKL. Between the trimmed V and J ends, which lost 0 bases and 0 bases, there was a span of 9 bases. There are 16 residues in the CDR3.

The rearrangement links TRBV15 to TRBJ2-5; tentative D call: TRBD2 (5 bases). Trimming took 2 bases from V and 5 from J, leaving 9 bases between them. The V gene's germline CDR1 is LNHNV and CDR2 YYDKDF (reference sequence). This CDR3 is 13 amino acids long. The CDR3 region has the DNA TGTGCCACCAGCAGATGGACGGGGGAGACCCAGTACTTC. It is translated as CATSRWTGETQYF.

J is TRBJ2-1 and V is TRBV11-2; D might be TRBD2 (5 bases). This CDR3 is built from 12 residues. CDR1 and CDR2 from the germline V gene are SGHAT and FQNNGV. The ends were cut back, 6 bases at V and 10 bases at J, with 13 bases in the middle. The CDR3: CASSSLAPEQFF. The CDR3 coding sequence is TGTGCCAGCAGTTCCCTAGCTCCCGAGCAGTTCTTC.

This clonotype was recorded at least ten times. The chain is built from TRBV7-9 and TRBJ2-1, with D tentatively TRBD1 (5 bases). The ends were cut back, 5 bases at V and 6 bases at J, with 11 bases in the middle. Germline V gene sequence: CDR1 SEHNR, CDR2 FQNEAQ (reference sequence). This CDR3 contains 13 residues. The CDR3 DNA sequence: TGTGCCAGCAGCCAACGACAGTTCAATGAGCAGTTCTTC. Protein: CASSQRQFNEQFF.

For the CDR3, the DNA is TGTGCCAGCAGTGATTATCCGACTGGCCCGAACACCGGGGAGCTGTTTTTT. This codes for CASSDYPTGPNTGELFF. The chain uses TRBV2 and TRBJ2-2; no reliable D call. Trimming shortened V by 3 bases and J by 0 bases, and 14 bases separated the two germline ends. CDR3 length: 17 amino acids. CDR1 is SNHLY and CDR2 is FYNNEI in the germline V gene.

The J gene is TRBJ2-5, the V gene TRBV5-1; 12 nucleotides match TRBD1. Losses at the gene ends were 3 bases for V and 2 bases for J; bases not matched to a gene: 2. Germline CDR1 and CDR2: SGHRS and YFSETQ. The CDR3 totals 15 residues. The CDR3 spells CASSWDRGHQETQYF. The CDR3 region has the DNA TGCGCCAGCAGCTGGGACAGGGGGCATCAAGAGACCCAGTACTTC.

The chain recombines TRBV2 with TRBJ1-3, with 9 bases lining up with TRBD1. J was trimmed by 7 bases and V by 3 bases; bases with no gene match: 4. Per the germline V gene, CDR1 is SNHLY and CDR2 is FYNNEI. The CDR3 length is 14 residues. This chain's CDR3 is CASSDGQGLNTIYF. CDR3 DNA: TGTGCCAGCAGTGATGGACAGGGGTTGAACACCATATATTTT.

The CDR3 sequence: CASNLQAQESEGNYGYTF. Written as DNA, the CDR3 is TGTGCCAGCAACCTCCAGGCTCAGGAGTCGGAGGGTAACTATGGCTACACCTTC. The chain couples TRBV28 to TRBJ1-2; no clear D. V was trimmed by 7 bases and J by 1 base, leaving 25 bases between them. The CDR3 is made up of 18 amino acids. Germline values: CDR1 MDHEN, CDR2 SYDVKM.

The table lists this clonotype with a few counts. The CDR3 nucleotides read TGTGCCAGCAGCCGGGTGGGACATTACACCTTC. It encodes CASSRVGHYTF. J is TRBJ1-2 and V is TRBV5-4, with D perhaps matching TRBD1 (6 bases). CDR1 and CDR2 (germline): SGHNT, YYREEE (reference sequence). Trimming stripped 4 bases from V and 11 bases from J, with 12 bases between. The CDR3 consists of 11 residues.

The J gene is TRBJ2-2, the V gene TRBV12-3 or TRBV12-4; 7 positions agree with TRBD2. The CDR3 covers 14 residues. Losses at the gene ends were 8 bases for V and 9 bases for J; bases not matched to a gene: 12. The CDR3 DNA reads TGTGCCAGCGAACGAAGGGGAGGGGACCGGGAGCTGTTTTTT. This gives the protein CASERRGGDRELFF.

The V call is TRBV5-1, the J call TRBJ2-1; 9 nucleotides align to TRBD2. CDR1 is SGHRS, CDR2 YFSETQ, per germline. The CDR3 is 20 amino acids. With 0 bases clipped from V and 5 bases from J, the junction kept 18 bases outside the gene matches. DNA of the CDR3: TGCGCCAGCAGCTTGGGGCACTGGACCAGCGGGGGGCCTACCCACAATGAGCAGTTCTTC. It yields the protein CASSLGHWTSGGPTHNEQFF. The whole variable domain, filled in from reference TRBV5-1 and TRBJ2-1, reads KAGVTQTPRYLIKTRGQQVTLSCSPISGHRSVSWYQQTPGQGLQFLFEYFSETQRNKGNFPGRFSGRQFSNSRSEMNVSTLELGDSALYLCASSLGHWTSGGPTHNEQFFGPGTRLTVL.

CDR3 sequence: CASSLTTRREAFF. The CDR3 nucleotides are TGTGCCAGCAGCCTAACGACGCGTAGAGAAGCTTTCTTT. The chain is built from TRBV11-2 and TRBJ1-1; D not certain. The CDR3 totals 13 residues. Germline CDR1 is SGHAT and CDR2 is FQNNGV. Trimming pared 5 bases from V and 8 bases from J, leaving 15 bases between.

V is TRBV10-3 and J is TRBJ2-3, with 9 bases fitting TRBD2. With V trimmed by 11 bases and J by 2 bases, 14 bases remained unmatched. The germline gives CDR1 ENHRY, CDR2 SYGVKD. This CDR3 has 16 amino acids. As DNA, the CDR3 is TGTGCCGCCAGCCGGGAAAAGCGGGGGGACACAGATACGCAGTATTTT. Its protein is CAASREKRGDTDTQYF.

As concerns this clonotype: A read error may account for a junction end that differs from germline. The gene calls are TRBV7-3 and TRBJ2-1; possibly TRBD2 for D (5 bases). CDR1 and CDR2 from the germline V gene are SGHTA and FQGTGA. The CDR3 contains 15 residues. In DNA, the CDR3 is TGTGCCAGCAGCCCCGCACTAGGGTCCTACAGTGAGCAGTTCTTC. Translation gives CASSPALGSYSEQFF.

The chain has TRBV7-9 and TRBJ2-1, with D possibly being TRBD1 or TRBD2 (5 bases each). V gave up 3 bases and J gave up 5 bases, with 14 bases separating them. Germline V lookup: CDR1 SEHNR, CDR2 FQNEAQ (reference sequence). This CDR3 contains 15 residues. As DNA, the CDR3 is TGTGCCAGCAGCTTTGGGACCCCCAGGGACAATGAGCAGTTCTTC. It specifies CASSFGTPRDNEQFF.

The J gene is TRBJ2-3, the V gene TRBV7-9, with a tentative D call TRBD1 (6 bases). The CDR3 contains 14 residues. V was shortened by 6 bases and J by 4 bases, with 14 bases between the two germline ends. The germline V gene has CDR1 SEHNR and CDR2 FQNEAQ (reference sequence). DNA of the CDR3: TGTGCCAGCAGGCCCCCGGGACACCCAGATACGCAGTATTTT. It specifies CASRPPGHPDTQYF.

The chain uses TRBV7-4 and TRBJ2-7, with D maybe TRBD2 (11 bases). The CDR3 is made up of 17 amino acids. V lost 4 bases and J 4 bases, leaving 23 bases between the germline ends. Per the germline V gene, CDR1 is SGHVT and CDR2 is SQSDAQ. CDR3 in amino acids: CASSSRLAGGQGYEQYF. The CDR3 DNA reads TGTGCCAGCAGCTCACGGCTAGCGGGGGGACAGGGGTACGAGCAGTACTTC.

This chain links TRBV12-3 or TRBV12-4 with TRBJ2-3, with a tentative D call TRBD2 (5 bases). With 3 bases removed from V and 1 base from J, the gap between germline ends came to 8 bases. This CDR3 comprises 14 residues. The DNA for the CDR3 is TGTGCCAGCAGTTTTTACGGGGGCACAGATACGCAGTATTTT. It codes for CASSFYGGTDTQYF.

This chain connects TRBV6-5 to TRBJ2-3; a weak D match, TRBD1 (5 bases). V dropped 2 bases and J dropped 2 bases, with 8 bases sitting between them. The CDR3 is made up of 14 amino acids. CDR1 MNHEY and CDR2 SVGAGI come from the germline V gene. The CDR3 protein is CASSYGAATDTQYF. The CDR3 bases are TGTGCCAGCAGTTACGGGGCTGCCACAGATACGCAGTATTTT.

In its sample, this clonotype was seen a few times. The CDR3 reads CASSLALAGGLTYEQYF. In DNA form, the CDR3 reads TGTGCCAGCAGCTTAGCGTTAGCGGGGGGCCTTACCTACGAGCAGTACTTC. The chain has TRBV7-2 and TRBJ2-7; TRBD2 matches at 10 bases. CDR1 SGHTA and CDR2 FQGNSA come from the germline V gene. J lost 2 bases, V lost 0 bases, and 7 bases had no gene match. The CDR3 has 17 residues.

The table lists this clonotype with a count of one. The CDR3 here is CASFEPPGDQETQYF. The CDR3, as DNA: TGTGCCAGCTTTGAACCCCCGGGGGACCAAGAGACCCAGTACTTC. The genes are TRBV6-1 and TRBJ2-5; possible D gene TRBD2, 6 bases. V was cut by 8 bases and J by 0 bases, with 16 bases left in between. Per the germline V gene, CDR1 is MNHNS and CDR2 is SASEGT. CDR3 length equals 15 residues.

The chain has TRBV12-3 or TRBV12-4 and TRBJ1-2; the D gene is possibly TRBD1 (6 bases). V lost 5 bases, J lost 8 bases, and 15 bases lay in between. This CDR3 is 13 amino acids long. The chain's CDR3 is CASSVGQLRGYTF. CDR3 in DNA: TGTGCCAGCAGTGTCGGACAGCTCAGGGGCTACACCTTC.